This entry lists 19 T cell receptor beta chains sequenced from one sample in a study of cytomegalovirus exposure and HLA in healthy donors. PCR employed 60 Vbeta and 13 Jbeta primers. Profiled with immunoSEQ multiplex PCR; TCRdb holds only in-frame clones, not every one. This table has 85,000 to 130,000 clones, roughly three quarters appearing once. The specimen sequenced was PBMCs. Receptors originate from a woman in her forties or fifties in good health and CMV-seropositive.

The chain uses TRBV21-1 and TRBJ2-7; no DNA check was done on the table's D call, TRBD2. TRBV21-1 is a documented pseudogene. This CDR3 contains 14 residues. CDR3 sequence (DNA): TGTGCCAGCAGCAAAGGGAGGGGATCGCGCGAGCAGTACTTC. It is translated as CASSKGRGSREQYF.

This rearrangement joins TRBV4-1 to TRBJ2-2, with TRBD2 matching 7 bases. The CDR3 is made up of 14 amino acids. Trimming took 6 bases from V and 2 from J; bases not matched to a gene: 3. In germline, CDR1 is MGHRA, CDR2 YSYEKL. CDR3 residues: CASSGRGNTGELFF. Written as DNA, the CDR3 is TGCGCCAGCAGTGGGAGGGGTAACACCGGGGAGCTGTTTTTT.

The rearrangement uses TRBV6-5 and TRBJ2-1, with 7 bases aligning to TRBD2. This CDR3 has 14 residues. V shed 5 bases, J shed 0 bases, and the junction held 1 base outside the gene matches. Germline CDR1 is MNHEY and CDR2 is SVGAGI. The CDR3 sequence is CASSRTSSYNEQFF. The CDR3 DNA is TGTGCCAGCAGTCGGACTAGCTCCTACAATGAGCAGTTCTTC.

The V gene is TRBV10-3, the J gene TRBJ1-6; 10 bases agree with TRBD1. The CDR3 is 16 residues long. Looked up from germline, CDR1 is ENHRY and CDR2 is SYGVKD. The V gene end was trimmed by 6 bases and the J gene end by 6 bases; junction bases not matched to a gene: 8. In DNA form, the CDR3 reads TGTGCCATCAGCTCCGGGACAGGGGCGCCTAATTCACCCCTCCACTTT. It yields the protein CAISSGTGAPNSPLHF.

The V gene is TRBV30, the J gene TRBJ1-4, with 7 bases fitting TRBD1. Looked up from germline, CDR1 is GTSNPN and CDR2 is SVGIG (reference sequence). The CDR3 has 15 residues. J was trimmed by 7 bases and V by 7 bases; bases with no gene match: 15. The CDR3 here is CAFLNNRGLGEKLFF. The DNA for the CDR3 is TGTGCCTTTCTTAACAACAGGGGCCTGGGTGAAAAACTGTTTTTT. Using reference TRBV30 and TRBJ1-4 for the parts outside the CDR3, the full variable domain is SQTIHQWPATLVQPVGSPLSLECTVEGTSNPNLYWYRQAAGRGLQLLFYSVGIGQISSEVPQNLSASRPQDRQFILSSKKLLLSDSGFYLCAFLNNRGLGEKLFFGSGTQLSVL.

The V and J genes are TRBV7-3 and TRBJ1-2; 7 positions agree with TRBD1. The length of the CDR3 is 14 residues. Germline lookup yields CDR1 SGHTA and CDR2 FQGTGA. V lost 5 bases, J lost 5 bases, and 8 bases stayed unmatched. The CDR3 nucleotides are TGTGCCAGCAGCCCAACAGGGGCCCTATATGGCTACACCTTC. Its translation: CASSPTGALYGYTF.

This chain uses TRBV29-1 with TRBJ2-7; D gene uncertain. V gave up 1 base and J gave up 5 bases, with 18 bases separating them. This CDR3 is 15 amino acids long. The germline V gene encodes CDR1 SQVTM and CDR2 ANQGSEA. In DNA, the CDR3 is TGCAGCGTTGAAGGTTCGAGTCCCGAGATGGACGAGCAGTACTTC. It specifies CSVEGSSPEMDEQYF.

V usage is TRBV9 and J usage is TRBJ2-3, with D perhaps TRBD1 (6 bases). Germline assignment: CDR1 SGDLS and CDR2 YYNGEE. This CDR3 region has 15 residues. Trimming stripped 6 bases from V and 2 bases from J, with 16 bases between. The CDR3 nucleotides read TGTGCCAGCACCCAAGGACAGAGTTACACAGATACGCAGTATTTT. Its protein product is CASTQGQSYTDTQYF.

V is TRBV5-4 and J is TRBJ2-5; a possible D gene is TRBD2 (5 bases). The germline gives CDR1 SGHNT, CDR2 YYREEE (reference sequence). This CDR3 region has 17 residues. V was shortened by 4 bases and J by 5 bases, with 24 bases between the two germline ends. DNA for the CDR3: TGTGCCAGCAGCCCACCCCCGTCGGGGAGTGTAGGCGAGACCCAGTACTTC. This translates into CASSPPPSGSVGETQYF.

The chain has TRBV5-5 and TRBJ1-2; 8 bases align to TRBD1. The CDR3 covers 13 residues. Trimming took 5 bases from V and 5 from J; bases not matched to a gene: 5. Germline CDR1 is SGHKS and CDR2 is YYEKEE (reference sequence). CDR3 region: CASRPGGGYGYTF. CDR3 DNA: TGTGCCAGCAGACCAGGGGGCGGGTATGGCTACACCTTC.

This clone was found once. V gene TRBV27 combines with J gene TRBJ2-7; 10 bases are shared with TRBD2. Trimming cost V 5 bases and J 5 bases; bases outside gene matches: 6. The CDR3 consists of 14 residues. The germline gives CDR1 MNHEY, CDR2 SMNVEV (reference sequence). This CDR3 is CASSPLAGTDEQYF. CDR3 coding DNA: TGTGCCAGCAGTCCACTAGCGGGAACCGACGAGCAGTACTTC.

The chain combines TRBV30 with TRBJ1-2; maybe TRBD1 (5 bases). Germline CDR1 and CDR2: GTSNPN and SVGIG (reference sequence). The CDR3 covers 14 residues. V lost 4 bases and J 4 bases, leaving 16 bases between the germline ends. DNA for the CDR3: TGTGCCTGGAAGGCGGGGCTGTTTAGCTATGGCTACACCTTC. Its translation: CAWKAGLFSYGYTF.

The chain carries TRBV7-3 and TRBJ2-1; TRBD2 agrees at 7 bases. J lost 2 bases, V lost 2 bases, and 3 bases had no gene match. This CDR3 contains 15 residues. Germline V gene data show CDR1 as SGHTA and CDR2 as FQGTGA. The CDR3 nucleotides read TGTGCCAGCAGCTTAGAAACTAGCGCCTACAATGAGCAGTTCTTC. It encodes CASSLETSAYNEQFF.

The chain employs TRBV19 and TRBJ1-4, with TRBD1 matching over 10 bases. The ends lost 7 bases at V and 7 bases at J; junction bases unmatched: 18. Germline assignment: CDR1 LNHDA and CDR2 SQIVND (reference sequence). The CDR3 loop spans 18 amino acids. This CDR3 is CASMGFGQGDQVSEKLFF. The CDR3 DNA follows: TGTGCCAGTATGGGCTTCGGACAGGGGGATCAAGTTAGTGAAAAACTGTTTTTT.

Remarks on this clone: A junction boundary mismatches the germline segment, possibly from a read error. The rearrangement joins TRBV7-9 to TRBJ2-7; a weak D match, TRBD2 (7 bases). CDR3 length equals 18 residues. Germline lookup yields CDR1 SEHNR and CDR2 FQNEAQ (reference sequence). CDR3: CSSSPWGGGNGNPYEQYF. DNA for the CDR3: TGTTCCAGCAGCCCCTGGGGAGGGGGGAACGGAAACCCCTACGAGCAGTACTTC.

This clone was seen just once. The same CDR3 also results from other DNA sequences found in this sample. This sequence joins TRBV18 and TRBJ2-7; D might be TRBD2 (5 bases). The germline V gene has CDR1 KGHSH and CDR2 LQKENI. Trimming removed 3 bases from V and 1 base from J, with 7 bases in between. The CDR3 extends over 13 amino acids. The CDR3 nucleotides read TGTGCCAGCTCACCGCCGGGGTCCTACGAGCAGTACTTC. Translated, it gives CASSPPGSYEQYF.

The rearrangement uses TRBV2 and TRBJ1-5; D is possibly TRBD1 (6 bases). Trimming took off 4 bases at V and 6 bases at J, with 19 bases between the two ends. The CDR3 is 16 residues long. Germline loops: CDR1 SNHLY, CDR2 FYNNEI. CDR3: CASSARHRDPGQPQHF. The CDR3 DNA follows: TGTGCCAGCAGTGCCAGACACAGGGATCCCGGTCAGCCCCAGCATTTT.

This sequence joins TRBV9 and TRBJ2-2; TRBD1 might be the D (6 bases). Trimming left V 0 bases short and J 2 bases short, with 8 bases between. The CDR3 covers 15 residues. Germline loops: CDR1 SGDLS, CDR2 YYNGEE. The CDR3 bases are TGTGCCAGCAGCGTAGCAGGGGCCAACACCGGGGAGCTGTTTTTT. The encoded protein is CASSVAGANTGELFF.

The CDR3 coding sequence is TGTGCCAGCAGCGGGGGACAGGGGGCCGGCCCACTGAACACTGAAGCTTTCTTT. This encodes CASSGGQGAGPLNTEAFF. The chain has TRBV5-4 and TRBJ1-1; TRBD1 matches 12 bases. The CDR3 loop spans 18 amino acids. V was clipped by 4 bases and J by 0 bases; unmatched bases: 10. Per the germline V gene, CDR1 is SGHNT and CDR2 is YYREEE (reference sequence).